This T cell receptor (beta chain) was recorded in a study of CXCR3-negative and CXCR3-positive naive CD8 T cells. Study overall: Summed over all libraries, TRB reads came to 110 million to 150 million, with about 1.5 +/- 0.3 million per library. Overall study findings and caveats: The study found comparably high diversity in both naive subsets and much lower diversity in memory CD8+ cells. Surface CD5 was comparable between naive subsets; TCR strength was inferred from TRB CDR3 properties. Cryopreserved cells showed partially decreased CXCR3 expression, and most assays used fresh PBMCs.

A note on this clonotype: Its target is not known.

This CDR3 is 15 amino acids long. The germline CDR1 and CDR2 sequences are SEHNR and FQNEAQ (reference sequence). In preparing the TRB cDNA libraries, 5' RACE with UMI labels was used. From the 5' RACE reads, TCRdb lists one entry per CDR3 protein and no DNA. The sample holds about 48,000 distinct CDR3 sequences. Source material: memory CD8+ T cells from blood. The V and J genes are TRBV7-9 and TRBJ2-7; the D call from TCRdb, TRBD1, cannot be confirmed without DNA. The TCR originated in a human donor in good health. Some clones in this sample may be carry-over from other donors' samples. CDR3 loop: CASSLEAGPSYEQYF.